This entry lists 24 T cell receptor beta chains sequenced from one sample in a study of T cell responses to AZD1222 COVID-19 vaccine. Sequencing used immunoSEQ multiplex PCR; TCRdb keeps in-frame clones, though not all of them. The sample gives approximately 70,000 clones, 88% of which show up once; roughly 4.9% is in the top ten. Sequenced material: peripheral blood, taken 28 days after the second dose of the MenACWY control vaccine. These receptors were obtained from an adult who received the MenACWY meningococcal vaccine as a control.

The V call is TRBV6-5, the J call TRBJ2-1, with 7 bases matching TRBD2. V dropped 2 bases and J dropped 10; count of bases not matched to a gene: 8. The length of the CDR3 is 14 residues. Germline values: CDR1 MNHEY, CDR2 SVGAGI. In nucleotides, the CDR3 is TGTGCCAGCAGTTACCTGGATTCGGGGGGAGAGCAGTTCTTC. This gives the protein CASSYLDSGGEQFF.

The chain employs TRBV14 and TRBJ1-2; D gene ambiguous. The V gene's germline CDR1 is SGHDN and CDR2 FVKESK. Trimming left V 4 bases short and J 0 bases short, with 12 bases between. The CDR3 spans 15 residues. CDR3 residues: CASSPRTTANYGYTF. The CDR3 coding sequence is TGTGCCAGCAGCCCTCGTACAACTGCTAACTATGGCTACACCTTC.

This chain links TRBV30 with TRBJ1-2, with 7 bases lining up with TRBD1. Germline-derived CDR1 and CDR2 are GTSNPN and SVGIG (reference sequence). CDR3 length: 13 residues. Germline trimming cut 5 bases from V and 5 bases from J; bases unmatched to any gene: 8. The CDR3 DNA reads TGTGCCTGGTCGAGGACAGGCCTTTATGGCTACACCTTC. It translates to CAWSRTGLYGYTF.

The rearrangement links TRBV28 to TRBJ2-3; 8 bases match TRBD2. The CDR3 extends over 13 amino acids. J gave up 4 bases and V 6 bases, and 3 bases lay outside the gene matches. CDR1 is MDHEN, CDR2 SYDVKM, per germline. This CDR3 is CASREAGADTQYF. The CDR3 bases are TGTGCCAGCAGGGAAGCGGGAGCAGATACGCAGTATTTT.

As concerns this clone: The same CDR3 can be traced to other DNA sequences in this sample. CDR3 protein: CASSQAGGSPLHF. CDR3 in DNA: TGCGCCAGCAGCCAAGCAGGGGGCTCACCCCTCCACTTT. This chain links TRBV4-3 with TRBJ1-6, with 8 bases lining up with TRBD1. The CDR3 is 13 residues long. With V trimmed by 1 base and J by 10 bases, 0 bases remained unmatched. The germline V gene has CDR1 LGHNA and CDR2 YSLEER.

The rearrangement joins TRBV6-5 to TRBJ1-3; TRBD1 matches at 8 bases. The length of the CDR3 is 13 residues. V dropped 7 bases and J dropped 4; count of bases not matched to a gene: 3. The germline V gene encodes CDR1 MNHEY and CDR2 SVGAGI. The CDR3 reads CASTGTGGNTIYF. The CDR3 region has the DNA TGTGCCAGCACCGGGACAGGCGGAAACACCATATATTTT.

This clone was seen only a few times. The J gene is TRBJ2-7, the V gene TRBV27; TRBD1 matches 9 bases. CDR1 MNHEY and CDR2 SMNVEV come from the germline V gene (reference sequence). This CDR3 is 14 amino acids long. J was trimmed by 1 base and V by 6 bases; bases with no gene match: 4. The CDR3 sequence is CASSLQGASYEQYF. The CDR3 bases are TGTGCCAGCAGCCTACAGGGGGCTTCCTACGAGCAGTACTTC.

The V and J genes are TRBV3-1 (or the pseudogene TRBV3-2) and TRBJ1-1, with D unresolved. CDR3 length: 13 amino acids. Germline CDR1 and CDR2: LGHDT and YNNKEL (reference sequence). Trimming cost V 5 bases and J 1 base, with 8 bases left between them. The CDR3 sequence is CASSWNSNTEAFF. The DNA of the CDR3 is TGTGCCAGCAGCTGGAACTCGAACACTGAAGCTTTCTTT.

The rearrangement joins TRBV6-1 to TRBJ2-7, with no clear D. Germline CDR1 is MNHNS and CDR2 is SASEGT. This CDR3 region has 15 residues. V dropped 1 base and J dropped 4 bases, with 14 bases sitting between them. The CDR3 region is CASSEGYSDTYEQYF. CDR3 bases: TGTGCCAGCAGTGAAGGGTACAGTGATACTTACGAGCAGTACTTC.

As DNA, the CDR3 is TGTGCCAGCGGAACCTGGACAGGGTCAGTTGCAGACGAGCAGTACTTC. Translating it yields CASGTWTGSVADEQYF. The rearrangement uses TRBV7-2 and TRBJ2-7; TRBD1 matches at 8 bases. Per the germline V gene, CDR1 is SGHTA and CDR2 is FQGNSA. Trimming took 8 bases from V and 5 from J; bases not matched to a gene: 17. The CDR3 totals 16 residues.

V is TRBV4-3 and J is TRBJ2-7; TRBD1 is a possible D gene (5 bases). The germline V gene has CDR1 LGHNA and CDR2 YSLEER. V was trimmed by 4 bases and J by 6 bases, leaving 25 bases between them. CDR3 size: 17 residues. In DNA form, the CDR3 reads TGCGCCAGCAGCCTCCCCCCGGGTCCGGACAATTCTTGCGAGCAGTACTTC. It codes for CASSLPPGPDNSCEQYF.

In its sample, this clone was seen a few times. CDR3: CASSLGGQGLADTQYF. The CDR3 nucleotides are TGTGCCAGCAGCTTAGGAGGACAGGGTCTGGCAGATACGCAGTATTTT. The chain employs TRBV7-6 and TRBJ2-3, with TRBD1 matching over 8 bases. CDR1 is SGHVS and CDR2 is FNYEAQ in the germline V gene. V lost 1 base and J lost 4; bases outside the gene matches: 7. This CDR3 is built from 16 residues.

The chain uses TRBV28 and TRBJ1-5, with 10 positions matching TRBD1. CDR1 and CDR2 (germline): MDHEN, SYDVKM. J was trimmed by 5 bases and V by 6 bases; bases with no gene match: 10. The CDR3 contains 16 residues. The CDR3 DNA is TGTGCCAGCAGACCAGACAGGGGGCCGAGGGATCAGCCCCAGCATTTT. It translates to CASRPDRGPRDQPQHF.

The chain combines TRBV4-1 with TRBJ1-1, with a possible D match to TRBD1 (5 bases). V gave up 4 bases and J gave up 4 bases, with 13 bases separating them. The CDR3 consists of 14 residues. Germline CDR1 MGHRA, CDR2 YSYEKL. The CDR3 loop is CASSPSTGVTEAFF. The CDR3 DNA reads as TGCGCCAGCAGCCCTTCAACGGGGGTCACTGAAGCTTTCTTT.

This chain links TRBV7-3 with TRBJ1-6; D remains ambiguous. Germline V lookup: CDR1 SGHTA, CDR2 FQGTGA. The CDR3 is 14 residues long. The V end was cut by 2 bases, the J end by 7 bases, with 9 bases between. The CDR3 region is CASSLGENNSPLHF. The CDR3 DNA is TGTGCCAGCAGCTTAGGGGAGAACAATTCACCCCTCCACTTT.

The genes are TRBV28 and TRBJ2-2; D is perhaps TRBD1 or TRBD2 (5 bases each). This CDR3 is built from 14 residues. CDR1 is MDHEN and CDR2 is SYDVKM in the germline V gene. V lost 2 bases and J lost 5, with 9 bases in between. The CDR3, as DNA: TGTGCCAGCAGTTTAGGGGGAGAAACCGGGGAGCTGTTTTTT. It translates to CASSLGGETGELFF. The variable domain in full, completed from reference TRBV28 and TRBJ2-2, reads DVKVTQSSRYLVKRTGEKVFLECVQDMDHENMFWYRQDPGLGLRLIYFSYDVKMKEKGDIPEGYSVSREKKERFSLILESASTNQTSMYLCASSLGGETGELFFGEGSRLTVL.

The chain couples TRBV10-3 to TRBJ1-5; D is uncertain. The CDR3 loop spans 13 amino acids. V lost 6 bases and J lost 0, with 6 bases in between. Germline assignment: CDR1 ENHRY and CDR2 SYGVKD. The CDR3 reads CAISRYSNQPQHF. CDR3 coding DNA: TGTGCCATCAGCAGATATAGCAATCAGCCCCAGCATTTT.

This chain links TRBV28 with TRBJ2-1, with D perhaps matching TRBD1 (5 bases). V lost 4 bases to trimming and J lost 10 bases, with 8 bases between them. Germline CDR1 MDHEN, CDR2 SYDVKM. The length of the CDR3 is 11 residues. The CDR3 protein is CASSSRQEQFF. Here the CDR3 DNA reads TGTGCCAGCAGTTCCCGACAGGAGCAGTTCTTC.

The rearrangement links TRBV5-1 to TRBJ2-7, with 9 positions matching TRBD1. This CDR3 contains 15 residues. The junction had 6 bases not matched to a gene; V was cut back by 3 bases and J by 2 bases. Germline V gene lookup returns CDR1 SGHRS and CDR2 YFSETQ. The CDR3 sequence: CASSSGGQGTYEQYF. The CDR3 coding sequence is TGCGCCAGCAGCTCGGGGGGACAGGGTACCTACGAGCAGTACTTC.

The chain links TRBV4-1 to TRBJ2-5, with D possibly TRBD2 on 5 matching bases. The germline gives CDR1 MGHRA, CDR2 YSYEKL. This CDR3 has 13 amino acids. The germline V and J ends were trimmed by 4 bases and 1 base, with 7 bases remaining between them. The CDR3 DNA is TGCGCCAGCAGCCCCGGACTCCAAGAGACCCAGTACTTC. The encoded protein is CASSPGLQETQYF.

The rearrangement joins TRBV11-1 to TRBJ2-5; 9 nucleotides match TRBD2. Germline loops: CDR1 SGHAT, CDR2 FQDESV (reference sequence). V lost 1 base and J lost 1; bases outside the gene matches: 4. The length of the CDR3 is 16 residues. CDR3 region: CASSLVPSGAQETQYF. The CDR3 DNA reads TGTGCCAGCAGCTTAGTTCCTAGCGGGGCCCAAGAGACCCAGTACTTC.

The chain carries TRBV29-1 and TRBJ1-3; TRBD1 might be the D (6 bases). CDR3 length: 17 amino acids. The germline gives CDR1 SQVTM, CDR2 ANQGSEA. Trimming took off 0 bases at V and 2 bases at J, with 17 bases between the two ends. The CDR3 region has the DNA TGCAGCGTTGAAGATCTTGGGGGCCAAGAAACTGGAAACACCATATATTTT. Its protein product is CSVEDLGGQETGNTIYF.

The V gene is TRBV27, the J gene TRBJ2-3; the D gene is possibly TRBD2 (6 bases). Germline V gene lookup returns CDR1 MNHEY and CDR2 SMNVEV (reference sequence). Trimming stripped 3 bases from V and 4 bases from J, with 11 bases between. This CDR3 has 14 residues. The CDR3 DNA sequence: TGTGCCAGCAGTTTGGGGGGTCCCGCAGATACGCAGTATTTT. It translates to CASSLGGPADTQYF.

The V and J genes are TRBV29-1 and TRBJ1-5, with D hard to call. This CDR3 has 11 residues. Trimming stripped 6 bases from V and 4 bases from J, with 7 bases between. Germline V gene sequence: CDR1 SQVTM, CDR2 ANQGSEA. Here the CDR3 reads CSVADNQPQHF. The CDR3 region has the DNA TGCAGCGTCGCCGATAATCAGCCCCAGCATTTT. Full variable domain (outside the CDR3, taken from reference TRBV29-1 and TRBJ1-5): SAVISQKPSRDICQRGTSLTIQCQVDSQVTMMFWYRQQPGQSLTLIATANQGSEATYESGFVIDKFPISRPNLTFSTLTVSNMSPEDSSIYLCSVADNQPQHFGDGTRLSIL.